The 8 T cell receptor beta chains listed next were all sequenced from one sample in a study of cytomegalovirus exposure and HLA in healthy donors. Here immunoSEQ multiplex PCR was the method, and the copy in TCRdb shows in-frame clones only, minus some. The table includes 150,000 to 200,000 clones, 85% detected once. The sequencing sample was made of PBMCs. These receptors all come from a man between 18 and 35 years old in good health and CMV-seropositive.

V and J are TRBV6-1 and TRBJ2-5; D is unresolved. CDR1 and CDR2 (germline): MNHNS, SASEGT. This CDR3 is built from 13 residues. V was cut by 5 bases and J by 2 bases, with 9 bases left in between. The CDR3 region has the DNA TGTGCCAGCAGTACGACACTTCAAGAGACCCAGTACTTC. It encodes CASSTTLQETQYF.

In nucleotides, the CDR3 is TGTGCCAGCAGTTTTGGAACTGGTAGGGGGCTGGCGAACACCGGGGAGCTGTTTTTT. Translated, it gives CASSFGTGRGLANTGELFF. The rearrangement uses TRBV27 and TRBJ2-2; TRBD1 agrees at 7 bases. The CDR3 is 19 residues long. After removal of 3 bases from V and 0 bases from J, the junction contained 13 bases not matched to a gene. From germline, CDR1 is MNHEY and CDR2 SMNVEV (reference sequence).

CDR3 nucleotides: TGCGCCAGCAGACCCGGTGGGACACTTAATGAAAAACTGTTTTTT. This codes for CASRPGGTLNEKLFF. This chain links TRBV5-1 with TRBJ1-4; a weak D match, TRBD1 (6 bases). The V end was cut by 5 bases, the J end by 4 bases, with 15 bases between. The germline gives CDR1 SGHRS, CDR2 YFSETQ. This CDR3 spans 15 amino acids.

V usage is TRBV11-3 and J usage is TRBJ2-7; D is unresolved. Trimming cost V 5 bases and J 3 bases, with 11 bases left between them. Germline loops: CDR1 SGHNT, CDR2 YENEEA. The CDR3 loop spans 13 amino acids. The CDR3 loop is CASSERQDYEQYF. DNA for the CDR3: TGTGCCAGCAGCGAAAGACAAGACTACGAGCAGTACTTC.

The chain couples TRBV30 to TRBJ2-3; 7 bases align to TRBD2. This CDR3 contains 14 residues. Germline-derived CDR1 and CDR2 are GTSNPN and SVGIG (reference sequence). The V segment lost 5 bases and the J segment 6 bases; nucleotides outside the gene matches: 11. Here the CDR3 DNA reads TGTGCCTGGGATAAGCGGGAACCCAAGGATACGCAGTATTTT. As protein: CAWDKREPKDTQYF.

This clone showed up just once. The J gene is TRBJ1-1, the V gene TRBV18; D may be TRBD1 (6 bases). Germline CDR1 KGHSH, CDR2 LQKENI. With 6 bases removed from V and 2 bases from J, the gap between germline ends came to 16 bases. The CDR3 has 15 residues. CDR3 sequence: CASSPSGTHNTEAFF. The CDR3 DNA is TGTGCCAGCTCGCCCTCCGGGACACACAACACTGAAGCTTTCTTT.

Worth noting for this clone: This sample includes further DNA sequences coding for the same CDR3. V usage is TRBV27 and J usage is TRBJ2-2; D ambiguous. The length of the CDR3 is 12 residues. Germline-derived CDR1 and CDR2 are MNHEY and SMNVEV (reference sequence). The V end lost 4 bases, the J end lost 3 bases, and 3 bases lay between the germline ends. The CDR3 bases are TGTGCCAGCAGTTCATACACCGGGGAGCTGTTTTTT. Its translation is CASSSYTGELFF.

This chain connects TRBV27 to TRBJ2-1, with TRBD2 matching 8 bases. Germline V lookup: CDR1 MNHEY, CDR2 SMNVEV (reference sequence). V was pared by 3 bases and J by 4 bases, with 8 bases of the junction left unmatched. The CDR3 sequence is 16 residues long. CDR3 nucleotides: TGTGCCAGCAGTTTCCCCTCCGGGAGGGGGTACAATGAGCAGTTCTTC. It codes for CASSFPSGRGYNEQFF.